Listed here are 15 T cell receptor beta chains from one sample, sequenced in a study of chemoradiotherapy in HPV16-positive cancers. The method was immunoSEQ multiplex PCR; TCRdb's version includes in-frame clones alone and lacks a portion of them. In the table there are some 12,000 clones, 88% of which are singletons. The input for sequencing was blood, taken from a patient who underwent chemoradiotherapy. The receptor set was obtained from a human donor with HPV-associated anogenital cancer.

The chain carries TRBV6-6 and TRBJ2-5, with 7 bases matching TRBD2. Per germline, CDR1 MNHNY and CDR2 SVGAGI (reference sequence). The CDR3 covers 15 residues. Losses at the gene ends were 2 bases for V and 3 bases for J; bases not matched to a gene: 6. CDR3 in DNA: TGTGCCAGCAGTTACCGGGGGGTTGGAAAAGAGACCCAGTACTTC. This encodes CASSYRGVGKETQYF.

The DNA for the CDR3 is TGTGCCTGCACTAAGGGTGTCGGGGCCAACGTCCTGACTTTC. Protein: CACTKGVGANVLTF. The rearrangement uses TRBV30 and TRBJ2-6; no clear D. From germline, CDR1 is GTSNPN and CDR2 SVGIG (reference sequence). The CDR3 totals 14 residues. The V and J ends lost 6 bases and 4 bases respectively, with 13 bases between them.

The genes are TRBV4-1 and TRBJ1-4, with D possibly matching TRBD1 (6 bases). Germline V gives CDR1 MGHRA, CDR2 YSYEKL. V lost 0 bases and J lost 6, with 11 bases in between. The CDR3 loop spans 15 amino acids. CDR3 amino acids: CASSQDSGGDEKLFF. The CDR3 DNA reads TGCGCCAGCAGCCAAGACTCGGGGGGCGATGAAAAACTGTTTTTT.

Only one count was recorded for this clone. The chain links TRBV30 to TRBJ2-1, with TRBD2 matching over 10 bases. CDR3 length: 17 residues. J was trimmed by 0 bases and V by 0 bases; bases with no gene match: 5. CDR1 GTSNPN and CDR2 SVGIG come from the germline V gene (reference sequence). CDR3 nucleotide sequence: TGTGCCTGGAGTGTCAAGCGGGGGGGGAGCTCCTACAATGAGCAGTTCTTC. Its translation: CAWSVKRGGSSYNEQFF.

The CDR3 reads CASSDVGGAGDTQYF. CDR3 bases: TGTGCCAGCAGTGACGTCGGGGGGGCCGGAGATACGCAGTATTTT. The gene calls are TRBV6-4 and TRBJ2-3; 8 positions agree with TRBD2. This CDR3 is built from 15 residues. From germline, CDR1 is MRHNA and CDR2 SNTAGT. V shed 2 bases, J shed 5 bases, and the junction held 6 bases outside the gene matches.

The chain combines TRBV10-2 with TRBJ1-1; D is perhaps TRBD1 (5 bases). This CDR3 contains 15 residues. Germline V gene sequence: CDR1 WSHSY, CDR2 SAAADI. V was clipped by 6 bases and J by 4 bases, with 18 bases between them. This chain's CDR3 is CASSQKRGGTTEAFF. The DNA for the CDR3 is TGCGCCAGCAGCCAAAAACGGGGGGGTACCACTGAAGCTTTCTTT.

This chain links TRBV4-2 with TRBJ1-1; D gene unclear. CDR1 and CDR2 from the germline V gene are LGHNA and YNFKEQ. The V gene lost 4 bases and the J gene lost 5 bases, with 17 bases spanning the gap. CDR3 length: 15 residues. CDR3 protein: CASSLNPRGLTEAFF. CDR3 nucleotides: TGTGCCAGCAGCCTCAACCCACGGGGATTAACTGAAGCTTTCTTT.

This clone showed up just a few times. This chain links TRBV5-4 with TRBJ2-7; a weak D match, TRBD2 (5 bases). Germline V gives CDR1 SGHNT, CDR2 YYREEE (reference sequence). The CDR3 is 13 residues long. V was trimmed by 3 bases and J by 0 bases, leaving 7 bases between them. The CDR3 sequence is CASSSRDSYEQYF. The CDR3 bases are TGTGCCAGCAGCTCCCGGGACTCCTACGAGCAGTACTTC.

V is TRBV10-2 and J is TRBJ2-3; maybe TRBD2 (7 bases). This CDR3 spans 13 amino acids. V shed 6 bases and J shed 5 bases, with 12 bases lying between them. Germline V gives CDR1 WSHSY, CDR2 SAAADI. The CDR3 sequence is CASRRGAQDTQYF. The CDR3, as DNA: TGCGCCAGCAGACGGGGGGCCCAAGATACGCAGTATTTT.

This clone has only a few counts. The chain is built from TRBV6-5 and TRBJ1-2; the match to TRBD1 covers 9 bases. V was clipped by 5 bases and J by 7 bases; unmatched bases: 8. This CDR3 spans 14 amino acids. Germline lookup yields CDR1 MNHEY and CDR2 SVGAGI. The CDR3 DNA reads TGTGCCAGCAGTCTTGGTCACAGGGGGCTTGGCTACACCTTC. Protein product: CASSLGHRGLGYTF.

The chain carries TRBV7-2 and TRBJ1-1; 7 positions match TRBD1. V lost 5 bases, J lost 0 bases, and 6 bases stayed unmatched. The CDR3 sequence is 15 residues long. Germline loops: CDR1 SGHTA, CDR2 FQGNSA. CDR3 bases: TGTGCCAGCAGCGCCGAAGGGGGCATGAACACTGAAGCTTTCTTT. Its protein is CASSAEGGMNTEAFF.

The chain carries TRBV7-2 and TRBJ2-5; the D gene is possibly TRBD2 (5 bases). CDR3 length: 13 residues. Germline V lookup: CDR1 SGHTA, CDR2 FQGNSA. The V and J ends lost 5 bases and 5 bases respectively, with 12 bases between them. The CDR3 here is CASSHQTGETQYF. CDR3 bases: TGTGCCAGCAGCCATCAGACGGGGGAGACCCAGTACTTC.

In DNA, the CDR3 is TGTGCCTGGAGCCGACTTATAGAGGGAAACACCATATATTTT. Its protein product is CAWSRLIEGNTIYF. This rearrangement joins TRBV30 to TRBJ1-3; no clear D gene. The CDR3 is made up of 14 amino acids. V was trimmed by 3 bases and J by 4 bases, leaving 13 bases between them. Per the germline V gene, CDR1 is GTSNPN and CDR2 is SVGIG (reference sequence).

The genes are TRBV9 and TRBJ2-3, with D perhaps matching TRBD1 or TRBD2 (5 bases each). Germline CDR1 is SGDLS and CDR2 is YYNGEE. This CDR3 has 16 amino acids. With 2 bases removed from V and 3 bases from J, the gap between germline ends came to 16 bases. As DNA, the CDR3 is TGTGCCAGCAGCGTTGGGTCCGGGACCCAAACAGATACGCAGTATTTT. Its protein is CASSVGSGTQTDTQYF.

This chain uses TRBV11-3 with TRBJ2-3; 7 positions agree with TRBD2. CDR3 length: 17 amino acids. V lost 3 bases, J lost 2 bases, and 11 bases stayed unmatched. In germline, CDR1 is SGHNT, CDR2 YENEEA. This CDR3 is CASSLATGGSLTDTQYF. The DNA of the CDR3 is TGTGCCAGCAGCTTGGCTACGGGGGGTTCTCTCACAGATACGCAGTATTTT.